This T cell receptor (beta chain) is drawn from a study of T cells in localized non-small cell lung cancer. The protocol was immunoSEQ multiplex PCR, while the TCRdb copy is restricted to in-frame clones and leaves out a portion. The profile shows under 75,000 clones, approximately 87% of them singletons. V lost 1 base, J lost 7 bases, and 19 bases lay in between. The germline CDR1 and CDR2 sequences are LNHNV and YYDKDF (reference sequence). The CDR3 sequence is 17 residues long. Source: peripheral blood, taken before any cancer treatment. The chain recombines TRBV15 with TRBJ1-4; D is perhaps TRBD1 (6 bases). The TCR comes from a male donor aged 60 or over with stage III squamous cell lung carcinoma. The CDR3 DNA reads as TGTGCCACCAGCAGAGCGGTGGGGGCAGTGAGAAGTGAAAAACTGTTTTTT. Its protein is CATSRAVGAVRSEKLFF.